What follows are 17 T cell receptor beta chains derived from one specimen sequenced in a study of Graves' ophthalmopathy and Graves' hyperthyroidism. The authors amplified TCR beta CDR3 regions, and they did so from RNA transcripts for repertoire sequencing. HTBI-primed RT-PCR formed the first round, and a multiplex PCR formed the second. TCRdb re-called the multiplex PCR reads with MiXCR, one entry per CDR3 protein. This sample carries over 150,000 distinct CDR3 sequences, less than 45% of them seen once, and the ten largest clones take under 7%. Sequencing was carried out using peripheral blood. The receptors were sampled from a middle-aged woman with Graves' ophthalmopathy.

J is TRBJ2-2 and V is TRBV12-3 or TRBV12-4; 10 bases fit TRBD1. The J segment lost 3 bases and the V segment lost 3 bases, leaving 10 bases of the junction unmatched. This CDR3 has 18 amino acids. Here the CDR3 DNA reads TGTGCCAGCAGTTTTAGACAGGGGGCGTATGGCTACACCGGGGAGCTGTTTTTT. It yields the protein CASSFRQGAYGYTGELFF.

CDR3 DNA sequence: TGCAGCGGGGGACTAGGCCCCTACGAGCAGTACTTC. This gives the protein CSGGLGPYEQYF. This sequence joins TRBV29-1 and TRBJ2-7; TRBD2 matches at 8 bases. V dropped 7 bases and J dropped 2; count of bases not matched to a gene: 4. From germline, CDR1 is SQVTM and CDR2 ANQGSEA. CDR3 size: 12 residues.

This clonotype was observed at least ten times. V gene TRBV15 combines with J gene TRBJ2-7; 10 nucleotides match TRBD1. The germline CDR1 and CDR2 sequences are LNHNV and YYDKDF (reference sequence). The CDR3 has 17 residues. Trimming cost V 1 base and J 3 bases; bases outside gene matches: 9. In DNA, the CDR3 is TGTGCCACCAGCAGAGGGACTTCTCGGACAGGGGGCTACGAGCAGTACTTC. Its translation is CATSRGTSRTGGYEQYF.

This clonotype occurred many times. V usage is TRBV5-6 and J usage is TRBJ2-5, with D uncertain. This CDR3 contains 12 residues. Trimming pared 4 bases from V and 2 bases from J, leaving 6 bases between. CDR1 and CDR2 (germline): SGHDT, YYEEEE. The CDR3 DNA is TGTGCCAGCAGCCTAGATCAAGAGACCCAGTACTTC. This encodes CASSLDQETQYF.

At least ten counts were recorded for this clonotype. The V gene is TRBV30, the J gene TRBJ1-1, with a tentative D call TRBD1 (5 bases). V lost 2 bases to trimming and J lost 7 bases, with 11 bases between them. Per germline, CDR1 GTSNPN and CDR2 SVGIG (reference sequence). CDR3 length: 12 residues. The CDR3 reads CAWSRGTGEAFF. As DNA, the CDR3 is TGTGCCTGGAGTAGGGGAACTGGTGAAGCTTTCTTT. The full variable domain, completed using reference TRBV30 and TRBJ1-1, is SQTIHQWPATLVQPVGSPLSLECTVEGTSNPNLYWYRQAAGRGLQLLFYSVGIGQISSEVPQNLSASRPQDRQFILSSKKLLLSDSGFYLCAWSRGTGEAFFGQGTRLTVV.

This rearrangement joins TRBV28 to TRBJ1-6; D perhaps matches TRBD1 (6 bases). CDR1 and CDR2 (germline): MDHEN, SYDVKM. Trimming cost V 1 base and J 7 bases, with 14 bases left between them. The CDR3 spans 16 residues. The DNA of the CDR3 is TGTGCCAGCAGTTTATACAATATAAGGGGGAATTCACCCCTCCACTTT. It specifies CASSLYNIRGNSPLHF.

This clonotype was detected ten times or more. The chain recombines TRBV11-2 with TRBJ2-3; D uncertain. With 5 bases removed from V and 0 bases from J, the gap between germline ends came to 12 bases. Germline values: CDR1 SGHAT, CDR2 FQNNGV. This CDR3 has 15 amino acids. The CDR3, as DNA: TGTGCCAGCAGCCCATTAAGCCTGAGCACAGATACGCAGTATTTT. Translating gives CASSPLSLSTDTQYF.

This clonotype was seen many times. A much bigger clone sits one base away, suggesting this may be a read error. The rearrangement uses TRBV30 and TRBJ1-5; maybe TRBD1 (5 bases). The ends were cut back, 1 base at V and 6 bases at J, with 10 bases in the middle. Germline V gene lookup returns CDR1 GTSNPN and CDR2 SVGIG (reference sequence). The CDR3 totals 13 residues. CDR3 amino acids: CAWSETDSQPQHF. The CDR3 nucleotides are TGTGCCTGGAGTGAGACCGACAGTCAGCCCCAGCATTTT.

This clonotype was seen many times. This chain connects TRBV27 to TRBJ1-5; TRBD1 might be the D (5 bases). The germline V gene encodes CDR1 MNHEY and CDR2 SMNVEV (reference sequence). The germline V and J ends were trimmed by 3 bases and 2 bases, with 14 bases remaining between them. The CDR3 consists of 16 residues. The CDR3, as DNA: TGTGCCAGCAGTTTCCAGGGACGTTCGGGCAATCAGCCCCAGCATTTT. Residues: CASSFQGRSGNQPQHF.

This clonotype was recorded at least ten times. This sequence joins TRBV6-5 and TRBJ1-1; D ambiguous. This CDR3 has 11 amino acids. Germline CDR1 reads MNHEY; CDR2 reads SVGAGI. Trimming stripped 11 bases from V and 4 bases from J, with 11 bases between. The CDR3 region is CAALSVTEAFF. The CDR3 DNA sequence: TGTGCCGCGTTATCCGTCACTGAAGCTTTCTTT.

This clonotype was detected many times. The CDR3 is CASSEEAAGLSYEQYF. The CDR3 DNA sequence: TGTGCCAGCAGTGAAGAGGCCGCCGGATTGAGCTACGAGCAGTACTTC. The J gene is TRBJ2-7, the V gene TRBV2; D remains unclear. The CDR3 sequence is 16 residues long. Germline assignment: CDR1 SNHLY and CDR2 FYNNEI. Deletions cut 1 base from V and 3 bases from J, with 16 bases between.

This chain connects TRBV20-1 to TRBJ2-2; the D is unclear. The CDR3 spans 16 residues. Between the trimmed V and J ends, which lost 0 bases and 5 bases, there was a span of 16 bases. CDR1 DFQATT and CDR2 SNEGSKA come from the germline V gene (reference sequence). DNA for the CDR3: TGCAGTGCTAGAGATTCTAGAAGGAAATCAACCGGGGAGCTGTTTTTT. Protein product: CSARDSRRKSTGELFF.

This clonotype was counted ten times or more. The V gene is TRBV28, the J gene TRBJ2-7; 8 positions agree with TRBD1. CDR3 size: 15 residues. The V and J ends lost 6 bases and 5 bases, in that order; junction bases with no gene match: 12. The V gene's germline CDR1 is MDHEN and CDR2 SYDVKM. The CDR3 region has the DNA TGTGCCAGCAGAAAGACAGGGGACTTTCTCAACGAGCAGTACTTC. As protein: CASRKTGDFLNEQYF.

The V and J genes are TRBV30 and TRBJ1-1; D perhaps matches TRBD1 (6 bases). V lost 0 bases to trimming and J lost 7 bases, with 9 bases between them. The CDR3 is 12 amino acids. Germline assignment: CDR1 GTSNPN and CDR2 SVGIG (reference sequence). The CDR3 nucleotides are TGTGCCTGGAGTGTCAGGGGCGTTGAAGCTTTCTTT. Protein: CAWSVRGVEAFF.

This clonotype was seen repeatedly, ten times or more. This rearrangement joins TRBV5-1 to TRBJ2-5; the D gene is possibly TRBD2 (5 bases). V lost 4 bases to trimming and J lost 1 base, with 8 bases between them. The CDR3 totals 13 residues. The germline CDR1 and CDR2 sequences are SGHRS and YFSETQ. The chain's CDR3 is CASSPDSQETQYF. The CDR3 bases are TGCGCCAGCAGCCCGGACTCCCAAGAGACCCAGTACTTC.

This clonotype appeared many times. The chain has TRBV14 and TRBJ1-2, with D hard to call. Per germline, CDR1 SGHDN and CDR2 FVKESK. CDR3 length: 13 amino acids. With 1 base removed from V and 4 bases from J, the gap between germline ends came to 7 bases. CDR3 amino acids: CASSQVGVYGYTF. The CDR3 nucleotides are TGTGCCAGCAGCCAAGTGGGAGTCTATGGCTACACCTTC.

As regards this clonotype: Germline is not matched at one junction end, which may reflect a read error. The CDR3 spells CASSDSYRNTEAFF. The CDR3 nucleotides are TGTGCCAGCAGTGACTCATATAGAAACACTGAAGCTTTCTTT. The rearrangement uses TRBV6-2 or TRBV6-3 and TRBJ1-1; D remains ambiguous. Germline V gives CDR1 MNHEY, CDR2 SVGEGT. This CDR3 has 14 residues.